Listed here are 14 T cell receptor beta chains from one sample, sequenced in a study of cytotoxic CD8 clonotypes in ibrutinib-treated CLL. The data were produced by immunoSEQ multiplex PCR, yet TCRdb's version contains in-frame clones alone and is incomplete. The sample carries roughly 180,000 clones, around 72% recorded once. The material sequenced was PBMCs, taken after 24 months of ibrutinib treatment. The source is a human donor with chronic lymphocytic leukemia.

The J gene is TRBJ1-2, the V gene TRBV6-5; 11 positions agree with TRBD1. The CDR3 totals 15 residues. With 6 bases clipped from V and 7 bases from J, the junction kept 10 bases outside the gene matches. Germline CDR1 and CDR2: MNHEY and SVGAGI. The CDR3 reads CASSIRDRGSAGYTF. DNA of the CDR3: TGTGCCAGCAGCATCCGGGACAGGGGGTCTGCTGGCTACACCTTC.

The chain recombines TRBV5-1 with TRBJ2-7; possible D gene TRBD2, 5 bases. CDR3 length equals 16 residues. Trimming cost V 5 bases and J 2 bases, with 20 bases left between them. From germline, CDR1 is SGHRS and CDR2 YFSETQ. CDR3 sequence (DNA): TGCGCCAGCAGTCAGTTCCGGGATAGGGCCCCCTACGAGCAGTACTTC. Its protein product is CASSQFRDRAPYEQYF.

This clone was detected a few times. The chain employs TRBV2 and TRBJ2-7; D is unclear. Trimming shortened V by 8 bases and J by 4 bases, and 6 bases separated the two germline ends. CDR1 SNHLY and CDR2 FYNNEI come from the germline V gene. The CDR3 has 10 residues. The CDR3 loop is CASRRYEQYF. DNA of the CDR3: TGTGCCAGCCGAAGATACGAGCAGTACTTC.

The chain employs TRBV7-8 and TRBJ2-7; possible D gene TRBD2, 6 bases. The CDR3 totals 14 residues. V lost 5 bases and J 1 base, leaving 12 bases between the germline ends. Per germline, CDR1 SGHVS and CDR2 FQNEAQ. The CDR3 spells CASSPGLGSYEQYF. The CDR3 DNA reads TGTGCCAGCAGCCCGGGACTTGGTTCCTACGAGCAGTACTTC.

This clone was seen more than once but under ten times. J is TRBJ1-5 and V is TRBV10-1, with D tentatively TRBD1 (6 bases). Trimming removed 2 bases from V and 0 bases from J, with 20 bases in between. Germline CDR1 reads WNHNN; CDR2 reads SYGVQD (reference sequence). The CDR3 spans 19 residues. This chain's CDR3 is CASSEGWTAKEVSNQPQHF. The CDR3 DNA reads TGCGCCAGCAGTGAGGGCTGGACAGCAAAGGAAGTTAGCAATCAGCCCCAGCATTTT.

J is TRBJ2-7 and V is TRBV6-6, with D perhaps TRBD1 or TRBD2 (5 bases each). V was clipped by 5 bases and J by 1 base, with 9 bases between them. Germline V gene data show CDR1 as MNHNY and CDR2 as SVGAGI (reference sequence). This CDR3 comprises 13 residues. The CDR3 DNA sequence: TGTGCCAGCAGTCGGGACGTATCCTACGAGCAGTACTTC. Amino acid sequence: CASSRDVSYEQYF.

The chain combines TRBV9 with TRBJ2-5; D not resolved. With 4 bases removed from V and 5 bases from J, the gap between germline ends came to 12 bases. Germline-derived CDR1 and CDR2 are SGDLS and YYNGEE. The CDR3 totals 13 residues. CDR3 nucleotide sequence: TGTGCCAGCAGCCGGACCGCAACGGAGACCCAGTACTTC. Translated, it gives CASSRTATETQYF.

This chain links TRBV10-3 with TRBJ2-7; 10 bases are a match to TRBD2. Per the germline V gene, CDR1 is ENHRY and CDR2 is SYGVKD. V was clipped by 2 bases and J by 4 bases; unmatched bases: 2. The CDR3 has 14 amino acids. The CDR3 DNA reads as TGTGCCATCAGTGAGCAAGCGGGAGGGTACGAGCAGTACTTC. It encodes CAISEQAGGYEQYF.

The CDR3 sequence is CASSRYLAGNTGELFF. CDR3 nucleotides: TGTGCCAGCAGCCGGTATTTAGCGGGAAACACCGGGGAGCTGTTTTTT. The rearrangement uses TRBV11-2 and TRBJ2-2; 8 nucleotides agree with TRBD2. The CDR3 is 16 residues long. Trimming removed 5 bases from V and 2 bases from J; junction bases left unmatched: 7. Germline loops: CDR1 SGHAT, CDR2 FQNNGV.

Written as DNA, the CDR3 is TGTGCCAGCAGTTATGCCGGCGAGCAGTACTTC. Translating gives CASSYAGEQYF. The chain employs TRBV6-6 and TRBJ2-7; D is uncertain. V shed 3 bases and J shed 6 bases, with 6 bases lying between them. This CDR3 spans 11 amino acids. Germline V gives CDR1 MNHNY, CDR2 SVGAGI (reference sequence).

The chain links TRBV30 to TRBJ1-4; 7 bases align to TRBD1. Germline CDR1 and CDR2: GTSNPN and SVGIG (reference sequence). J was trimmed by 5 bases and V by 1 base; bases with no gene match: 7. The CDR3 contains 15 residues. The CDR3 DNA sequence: TGTGCCTGGAGTGGGGAGGGGACAGAAAATGAAAAACTGTTTTTT. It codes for CAWSGEGTENEKLFF. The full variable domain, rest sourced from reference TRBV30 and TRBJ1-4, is SQTIHQWPATLVQPVGSPLSLECTVEGTSNPNLYWYRQAAGRGLQLLFYSVGIGQISSEVPQNLSASRPQDRQFILSSKKLLLSDSGFYLCAWSGEGTENEKLFFGSGTQLSVL.

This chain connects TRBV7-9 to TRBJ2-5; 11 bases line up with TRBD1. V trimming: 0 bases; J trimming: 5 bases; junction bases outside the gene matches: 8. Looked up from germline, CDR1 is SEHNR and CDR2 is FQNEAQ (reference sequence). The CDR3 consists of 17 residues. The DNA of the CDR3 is TGTGCCAGCAGCTTAGCTCCGGACAGGGGGCTTGGGGAGACCCAGTACTTC. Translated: CASSLAPDRGLGETQYF.

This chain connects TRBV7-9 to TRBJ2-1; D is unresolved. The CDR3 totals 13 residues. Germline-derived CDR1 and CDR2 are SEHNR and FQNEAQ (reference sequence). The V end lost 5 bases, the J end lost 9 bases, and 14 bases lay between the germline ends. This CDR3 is CASSARVRFEQFF. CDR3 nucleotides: TGTGCCAGCAGCGCACGCGTGAGGTTTGAGCAGTTCTTC.

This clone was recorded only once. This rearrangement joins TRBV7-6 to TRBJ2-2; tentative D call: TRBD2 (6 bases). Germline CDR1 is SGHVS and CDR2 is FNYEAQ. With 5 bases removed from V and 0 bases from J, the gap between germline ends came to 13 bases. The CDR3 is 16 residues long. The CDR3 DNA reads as TGTGCCAGCAGCCCCGGGTGGAGGGCGAACACCGGGGAGCTGTTTTTT. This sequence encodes CASSPGWRANTGELFF.